The present TCR beta chain was sequenced within a study of CD8 T cells in cerebrospinal fluid in Alzheimer's disease. As for the study in general: Clonal expansion of CSF T cells was measured with plate-based and droplet-based single-cell sequencing.

A live/dead marker was used to sort live CSF cells for droplet sequencing. TCRdb re-analyzed the 10x single-cell sequencing reads; it lists each CDR3 protein once, without DNA. The sample table includes around 1,400 distinct CDR3 sequences. This CDR3 contains 14 residues. Germline V lookup: CDR1 SGHAT, CDR2 FQNNGV. The rearrangement links TRBV11-2 to TRBJ2-3; TCRdb picks TRBD1, but there is no DNA to check that call. What was sequenced was cerebrospinal fluid. This TCR came from a human donor with mild cognitive impairment. The CDR3 sequence is CASEKIGGGNTQYF.